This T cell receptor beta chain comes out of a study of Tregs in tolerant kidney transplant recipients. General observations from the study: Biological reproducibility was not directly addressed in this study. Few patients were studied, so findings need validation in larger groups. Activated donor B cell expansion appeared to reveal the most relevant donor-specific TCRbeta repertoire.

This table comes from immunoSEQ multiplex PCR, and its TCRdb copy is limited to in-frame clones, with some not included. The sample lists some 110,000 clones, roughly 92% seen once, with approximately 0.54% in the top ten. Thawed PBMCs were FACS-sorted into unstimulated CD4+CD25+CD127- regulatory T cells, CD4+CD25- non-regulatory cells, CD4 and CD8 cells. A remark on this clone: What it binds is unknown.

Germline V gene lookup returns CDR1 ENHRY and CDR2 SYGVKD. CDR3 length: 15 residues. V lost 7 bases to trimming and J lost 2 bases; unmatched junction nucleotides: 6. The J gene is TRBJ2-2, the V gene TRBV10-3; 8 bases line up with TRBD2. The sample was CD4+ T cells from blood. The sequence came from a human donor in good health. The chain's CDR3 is CAITERGPNTGELFF. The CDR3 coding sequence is TGTGCCATCACGGAGCGGGGGCCCAACACCGGGGAGCTGTTTTTT.